The present T cell receptor beta chain was sequenced within a study of blood T cells in healthy people across ages. Germline V gives CDR1 KGHSH, CDR2 LQKENI. The CDR3 loop spans 15 amino acids. After removal of 5 bases from V and 0 bases from J, the junction contained 7 bases not matched to a gene. A second about 7 to 11 cycle PCR used barcoded and J-beta primers. A single record per CDR3 protein comes from TCRdb applying MiXCR to the 5' RACE reads. The sample shows under 700,000 distinct CDR3 sequences, 24% of them seen only once. This sample also appeared in a second study, on T cells of mothers and their children. This second study notes: Healthy Caucasian mothers, a few in number, and their six children were the donors. There were over 9 million TCR beta CDR3 reads from each mother and about 3 million from each child. It was related mother-child pairs that showed slightly higher overlap than unrelated pairs, without reaching significance.

Material for sequencing was blood. The clonotype was recovered from a boy younger than 18 in good health. V is TRBV18 and J is TRBJ2-7, with 7 positions matching TRBD2. CDR3 residues: CASSGGDGSSYEQYF. In nucleotides, the CDR3 is TGTGCCAGCTCAGGGGGGGACGGTAGCTCCTACGAGCAGTACTTC.